A single sample gave rise to the 24 T cell receptor beta chains below, sequenced in a study of neurological immune-mediated disorders (dated by TCRdb to the late 2010s). The protocol used for the library was 5' RACE. The sequencer was an Illumina HiSeq 2500. TCRdb trimmed the raw reads at Q25, called clones with MiXCR and kept productive beta chains. Rows are unified per CDR3 protein, each entry keeping the most common DNA and genes. The sample table holds 80,000 to 85,000 distinct CDR3 sequences, of which just over 2.5% were seen once. Roughly 1.2% of the sample is taken by the ten largest. Sequenced input: PBMCs. The source is a woman aged 25 to 39 with multiple sclerosis.

This clonotype has at least ten counts. The chain recombines TRBV7-9 with TRBJ2-4; D is uncertain. V was cut by 5 bases and J by 3 bases, with 11 bases left in between. The CDR3 is 14 amino acids. Germline CDR1 SEHNR, CDR2 FQNEAQ (reference sequence). The CDR3 nucleotides are TGTGCCAGCAGCCAATACGAGGTCAAAAACATTCAGTACTTC. It is translated as CASSQYEVKNIQYF. The full variable domain, with the rest looked up from reference TRBV7-9 and TRBJ2-4, is DTGVSQNPRHKITKRGQNVTFRCDPISEHNRLYWYRQTLGQGPEFLTYFQNEAQLEKSRLLSDRFSAERPKGSFSTLEIQRTEQGDSAMYLCASSQYEVKNIQYFGAGTRLSVL.

Ten or more counts support this clonotype. The chain is built from TRBV6-6 and TRBJ2-2; D is ambiguous. V was pared by 7 bases and J by 2 bases, with 8 bases between. Germline values: CDR1 MNHNY, CDR2 SVGAGI (reference sequence). This CDR3 region has 13 residues. CDR3: CASIRPNTGELFF. CDR3 nucleotide sequence: TGTGCCAGCATAAGGCCAAACACCGGGGAGCTGTTTTTT.

The table lists this clonotype with many counts. The V call is TRBV20-1, the J call TRBJ2-1, with D uncertain. Germline CDR1 and CDR2: DFQATT and SNEGSKA (reference sequence). The CDR3 is 15 amino acids. The V end was cut by 5 bases, the J end by 7 bases, with 21 bases between. The CDR3 coding sequence is TGCAGTGCTGCCCGGGTTCCCACGTTCGGGAATGAGCAGTTCTTC. Residues: CSAARVPTFGNEQFF.

This clonotype was seen repeatedly, ten times or more. This chain joins TRBV5-1 and TRBJ2-7; tentative D call: TRBD2 (5 bases). This CDR3 spans 13 amino acids. Germline CDR1 reads SGHRS; CDR2 reads YFSETQ. Between the trimmed V and J ends, which lost 3 bases and 2 bases, there was a span of 9 bases. CDR3 DNA sequence: TGCGCCAGCAGCTCCGAGGGAACCTACGAGCAGTACTTC. Translation gives CASSSEGTYEQYF.

V gene TRBV20-1 combines with J gene TRBJ2-1; 9 nucleotides agree with TRBD1. There are 15 residues in the CDR3. V shed 7 bases and J 7 bases; nucleotides not matched to a gene: 14. Looked up from germline, CDR1 is DFQATT and CDR2 is SNEGSKA (reference sequence). CDR3 region: CSVPDRGPLGNEQFF. CDR3 nucleotide sequence: TGCAGTGTCCCGGACAGGGGACCTCTGGGGAATGAGCAGTTCTTC.

Many counts were recorded for this clonotype. This rearrangement joins TRBV20-1 to TRBJ1-5, with 11 nucleotides matching TRBD1. With 6 bases clipped from V and 3 bases from J, the junction kept 10 bases outside the gene matches. Germline loops: CDR1 DFQATT, CDR2 SNEGSKA (reference sequence). The CDR3 sequence is 16 residues long. CDR3 coding DNA: TGCAGTGCGCGCCCACCGGGACAGGGGGTCAATCAGCCCCAGCATTTT. Translating gives CSARPPGQGVNQPQHF.

This clonotype was counted ten times or more. The gene calls are TRBV7-2 and TRBJ2-5; a weak D match, TRBD2 (5 bases). CDR1 and CDR2 from the germline V gene are SGHTA and FQGNSA. The CDR3 has 14 residues. The ends were cut back, 7 bases at V and 3 bases at J, with 15 bases in the middle. DNA for the CDR3: TGTGCCAGCACCCCGCGGGCGGATAAAGAGACCCAGTACTTC. Protein sequence: CASTPRADKETQYF. Drawing the rest from reference TRBV7-2 and TRBJ2-5, the complete variable domain is GAGVSQSPSNKVTEKGKDVELRCDPISGHTALYWYRQSLGQGLEFLIYFQGNSAPDKSGLPSDRFSAERTGGSVSTLTIQRTQQEDSAVYLCASTPRADKETQYFGPGTRLLVL.

This clonotype was found many times. The chain employs TRBV2 and TRBJ2-7, with D uncertain. CDR3 length: 15 amino acids. V dropped 3 bases and J dropped 0 bases, with 12 bases sitting between them. Germline CDR1 reads SNHLY; CDR2 reads FYNNEI. The CDR3 coding sequence is TGTGCCAGCAGTGAGGGTCCCCTGAGCTCCTACGAGCAGTACTTC. Protein product: CASSEGPLSSYEQYF.

There are many counts of this clonotype. The chain couples TRBV14 to TRBJ2-7; the D gene is possibly TRBD1 (6 bases). V lost 4 bases and J 5 bases, leaving 12 bases between the germline ends. Germline assignment: CDR1 SGHDN and CDR2 FVKESK. CDR3 length: 13 amino acids. The CDR3, as DNA: TGTGCCAGCAGCCCGCACCAGGGGAACGAGCAGTACTTC. This gives the protein CASSPHQGNEQYF.

This clonotype was recorded at least ten times. The genes are TRBV7-2 and TRBJ2-7, with 10 bases matching TRBD2. From germline, CDR1 is SGHTA and CDR2 FQGNSA. The CDR3 length is 15 residues. V shed 3 bases and J 5 bases; nucleotides not matched to a gene: 7. CDR3: CASSFQAGGPDEQYF. DNA of the CDR3: TGTGCCAGCAGCTTTCAAGCGGGAGGGCCGGACGAGCAGTACTTC.

This clonotype appeared many times. J is TRBJ2-6 and V is TRBV4-3; D perhaps matches TRBD1 (6 bases). Germline assignment: CDR1 LGHNA and CDR2 YSLEER. The CDR3 extends over 16 amino acids. V was pared by 0 bases and J by 2 bases, with 8 bases between. CDR3: CASSQDAGAGANVLTF. CDR3 DNA sequence: TGCGCCAGCAGCCAAGATGCAGGGGCTGGGGCCAACGTCCTGACTTTC.

This clonotype was detected many times. The CDR3 protein is CASSWRDSASTDTQYF. CDR3 bases: TGTGCCAGCAGCTGGCGGGACTCTGCTAGCACAGATACGCAGTATTTT. The rearrangement links TRBV7-2 to TRBJ2-3; possible D gene TRBD2, 6 bases. CDR3 length: 16 amino acids. Germline-derived CDR1 and CDR2 are SGHTA and FQGNSA. V was shortened by 4 bases and J by 0 bases, with 14 bases between the two germline ends.

This clonotype came up many times. V and J are TRBV20-1 and TRBJ2-1; 10 bases align to TRBD2. J was trimmed by 6 bases and V by 5 bases; bases with no gene match: 7. CDR1 is DFQATT and CDR2 is SNEGSKA in the germline V gene (reference sequence). The CDR3 sequence is 14 residues long. The DNA for the CDR3 is TGCAGTGCTGATAGGACTAGCGGAACCAATGAGCAGTTCTTC. As protein: CSADRTSGTNEQFF.

Many counts were recorded for this clonotype. The chain carries TRBV3-1 and TRBJ2-1; TRBD1 might be the D (5 bases). Trimming stripped 4 bases from V and 8 bases from J, with 12 bases between. The CDR3 runs to 13 residues. Germline values: CDR1 LGHDT, CDR2 YNNKEL (reference sequence). This chain's CDR3 is CASSPKMGHEQFF. For the CDR3, the DNA is TGTGCCAGCAGCCCGAAAATGGGGCATGAGCAGTTCTTC.

In its sample, this clonotype was seen many times. J is TRBJ1-1 and V is TRBV15, with D uncertain. V was pared by 7 bases and J by 1 base, with 22 bases between. The CDR3 loop spans 17 amino acids. CDR1 and CDR2 from the germline V gene are LNHNV and YYDKDF (reference sequence). The DNA for the CDR3 is TGTGCCACCACCTGGGATTTTACGGGCGTTCAGAACACTGAAGCTTTCTTT. Protein sequence: CATTWDFTGVQNTEAFF.

This clonotype appeared many times. The rearrangement uses TRBV19 and TRBJ2-1; D remains unclear. Deletions cut 2 bases from V and 4 bases from J, with 3 bases between. The CDR3 extends over 12 amino acids. Germline V gives CDR1 LNHDA, CDR2 SQIVND (reference sequence). CDR3 in amino acids: CASSIFYNEQFF. CDR3 DNA: TGTGCCAGTAGTATATTTTACAATGAGCAGTTCTTC.

Ten or more counts support this clonotype. This rearrangement joins TRBV12-3 or TRBV12-4 to TRBJ2-5; 8 bases map to TRBD1. This CDR3 is 13 amino acids long. J was trimmed by 4 bases and V by 5 bases; bases with no gene match: 3. This CDR3 is CASSTDRAETQYF. The DNA of the CDR3 is TGTGCCAGCAGTACGGACAGGGCAGAGACCCAGTACTTC.

This clonotype was found many times. The chain uses TRBV20-1 and TRBJ1-2, with 9 bases lining up with TRBD1. The CDR3 runs 11 residues. Germline values: CDR1 DFQATT, CDR2 SNEGSKA (reference sequence). V gave up 5 bases and J gave up 8 bases; unmatched junction bases: 3. In DNA form, the CDR3 reads TGCAGTGCTGGGACAGGGCGCGGCTACACCTTC. This encodes CSAGTGRGYTF.

In its sample, this clonotype was seen many times. The V and J genes are TRBV20-1 and TRBJ1-1; D is undetermined. V was pared by 4 bases and J by 7 bases, with 16 bases between. CDR3 length: 13 amino acids. Germline-derived CDR1 and CDR2 are DFQATT and SNEGSKA (reference sequence). CDR3 bases: TGCAGTGCTACTAGTACCCAAACTCGTGAAGCTTTCTTT. Translated: CSATSTQTREAFF.

This clonotype was found many times. CDR3 sequence (DNA): TGCAGTGCTAGTTTGCGGGGCGGGGCAGATACGCAGTATTTT. Translating gives CSASLRGGADTQYF. This chain uses TRBV20-1 with TRBJ2-3; TRBD2 might be the D (6 bases). Per the germline V gene, CDR1 is DFQATT and CDR2 is SNEGSKA (reference sequence). V lost 3 bases and J 4 bases, leaving 14 bases between the germline ends. The CDR3 loop spans 14 amino acids.

This clonotype was observed many times. This chain uses TRBV6-2 or TRBV6-3 with TRBJ2-1, with 7 nucleotides matching TRBD1. The length of the CDR3 is 15 residues. The germline gives CDR1 MNHEY, CDR2 SVGEGT. Trimming at V came to 6 bases and at J to 4 bases, leaving 9 bases not matched to a gene. This CDR3 reads CASSIDRVAYNEQFF. The CDR3 DNA reads TGTGCCAGCAGCATCGACAGGGTCGCTTACAATGAGCAGTTCTTC.

This clonotype has a count of ten or more. The chain carries TRBV15 and TRBJ1-5; 11 bases agree with TRBD1. Trimming cost V 0 bases and J 4 bases; bases outside gene matches: 11. Germline V gene lookup returns CDR1 LNHNV and CDR2 YYDKDF (reference sequence). CDR3 length: 19 amino acids. The CDR3 loop reads CATSREDRGRVFGNQPQHF. As DNA, the CDR3 is TGTGCCACCAGCAGAGAGGACAGGGGGCGCGTATTTGGGAATCAGCCCCAGCATTTT.

This clonotype was picked up many times. V usage is TRBV12-3 or TRBV12-4 and J usage is TRBJ2-1, with a weak D call TRBD1 (6 bases). The CDR3 length is 15 residues. Trimming removed 7 bases at V and 0 bases at J, with 13 bases between. In DNA form, the CDR3 reads TGTGCCAGCAACATACAGGGCACCTCCTACAATGAGCAGTTCTTC. Protein sequence: CASNIQGTSYNEQFF.

This clonotype was detected many times. The chain combines TRBV20-1 with TRBJ2-1; TRBD1 or TRBD2 may be the D gene (5 bases each). Deletions cut 5 bases from V and 3 bases from J, with 14 bases between. The CDR3 is made up of 14 amino acids. CDR1 DFQATT and CDR2 SNEGSKA come from the germline V gene (reference sequence). CDR3 sequence: CSAGWDESYNEQFF. CDR3 DNA: TGCAGTGCTGGGTGGGACGAGAGCTACAATGAGCAGTTCTTC.